This TCR beta chain was identified during a study of identical twins. This clonotype has at least ten counts. TCRdb reprocessed the 5' RACE reads via MiXCR and lists one record per CDR3 protein. Of approximately 620,000 distinct CDR3 sequences in the sample, 8.6% were seen once. These data also formed part of another study, on yellow fever vaccine responses in identical twins.

The specimen sequenced was PBMCs. This TCR was sampled from a woman between 18 and 29 years old in good health.

The CDR3 is CSVVRSGANVLTF. The CDR3, as DNA: TGCAGCGTAGTACGCTCTGGGGCCAACGTCCTGACTTTC. The gene calls are TRBV29-1 and TRBJ2-6; D remains unclear. The CDR3 has 13 residues. V lost 6 bases and J lost 0, with 6 bases in between. Germline CDR1 and CDR2: SQVTM and ANQGSEA. The whole variable domain, filled in from reference TRBV29-1 and TRBJ2-6, reads SAVISQKPSRDICQRGTSLTIQCQVDSQVTMMFWYRQQPGQSLTLIATANQGSEATYESGFVIDKFPISRPNLTFSTLTVSNMSPEDSSIYLCSVVRSGANVLTFGAGSRLTVL.